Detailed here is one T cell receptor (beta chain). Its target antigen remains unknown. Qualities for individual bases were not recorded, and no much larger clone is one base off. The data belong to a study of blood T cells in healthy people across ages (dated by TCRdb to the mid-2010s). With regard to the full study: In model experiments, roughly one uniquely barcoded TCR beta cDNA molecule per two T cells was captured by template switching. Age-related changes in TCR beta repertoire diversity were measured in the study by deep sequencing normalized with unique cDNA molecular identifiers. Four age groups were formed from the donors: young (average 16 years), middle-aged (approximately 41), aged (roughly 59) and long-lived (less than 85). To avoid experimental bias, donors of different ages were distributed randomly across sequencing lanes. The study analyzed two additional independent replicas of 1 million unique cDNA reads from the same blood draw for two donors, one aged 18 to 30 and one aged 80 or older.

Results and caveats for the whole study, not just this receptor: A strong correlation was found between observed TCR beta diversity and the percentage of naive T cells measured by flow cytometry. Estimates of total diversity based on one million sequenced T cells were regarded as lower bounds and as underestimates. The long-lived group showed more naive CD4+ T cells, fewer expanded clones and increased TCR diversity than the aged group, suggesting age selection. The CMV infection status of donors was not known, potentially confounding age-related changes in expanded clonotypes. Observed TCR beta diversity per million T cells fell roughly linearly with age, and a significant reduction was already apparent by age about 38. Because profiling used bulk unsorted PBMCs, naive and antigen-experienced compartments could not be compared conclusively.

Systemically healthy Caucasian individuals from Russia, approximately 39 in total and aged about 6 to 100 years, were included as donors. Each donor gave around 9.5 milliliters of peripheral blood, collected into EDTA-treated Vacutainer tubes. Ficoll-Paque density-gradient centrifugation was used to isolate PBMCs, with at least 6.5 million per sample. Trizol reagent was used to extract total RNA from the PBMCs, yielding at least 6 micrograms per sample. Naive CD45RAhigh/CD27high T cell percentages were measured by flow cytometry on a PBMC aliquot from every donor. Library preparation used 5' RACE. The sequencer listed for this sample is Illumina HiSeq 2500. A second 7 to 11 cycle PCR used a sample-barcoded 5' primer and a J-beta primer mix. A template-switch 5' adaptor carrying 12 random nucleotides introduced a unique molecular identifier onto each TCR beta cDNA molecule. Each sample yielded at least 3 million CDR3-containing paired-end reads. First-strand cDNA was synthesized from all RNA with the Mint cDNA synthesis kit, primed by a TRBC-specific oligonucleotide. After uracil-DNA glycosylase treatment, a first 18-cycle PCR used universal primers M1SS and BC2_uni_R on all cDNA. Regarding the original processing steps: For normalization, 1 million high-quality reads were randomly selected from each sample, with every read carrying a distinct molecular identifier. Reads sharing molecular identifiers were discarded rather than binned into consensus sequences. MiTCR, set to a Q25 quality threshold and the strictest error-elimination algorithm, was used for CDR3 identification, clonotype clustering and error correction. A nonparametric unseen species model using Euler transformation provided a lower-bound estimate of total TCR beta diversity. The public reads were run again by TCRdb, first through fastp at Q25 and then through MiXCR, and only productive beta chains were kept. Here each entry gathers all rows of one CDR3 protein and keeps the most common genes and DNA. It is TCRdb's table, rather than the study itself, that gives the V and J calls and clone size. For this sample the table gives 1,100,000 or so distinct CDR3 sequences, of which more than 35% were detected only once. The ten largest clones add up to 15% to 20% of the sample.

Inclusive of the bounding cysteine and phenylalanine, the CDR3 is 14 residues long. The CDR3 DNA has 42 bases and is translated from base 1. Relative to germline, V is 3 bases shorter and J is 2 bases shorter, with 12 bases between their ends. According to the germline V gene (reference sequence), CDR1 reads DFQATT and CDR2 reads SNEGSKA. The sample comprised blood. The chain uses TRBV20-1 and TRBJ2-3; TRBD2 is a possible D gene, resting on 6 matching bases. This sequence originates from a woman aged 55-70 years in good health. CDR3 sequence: CSASQRAITDTQYF. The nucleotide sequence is TGCAGTGCTAGCCAGCGGGCCATCACAGATACGCAGTATTTT.